This T cell receptor beta chain was sequenced during a study of regulatory T cells in long-lasting Graves disease. Sequencing libraries for TCR beta were prepared with iRepertoire HTBI primers and Arm-PCR of CDR3 regions. TCRdb reprocessed the multiplex PCR reads via MiXCR and lists one record per CDR3 protein. The repertoire consists of some 250,000 distinct CDR3 sequences, with 20% to 25% occurring once and the leading ten covering approximately 13%. This clonotype was seen at least ten times. Time point reported: newly diagnosed GD, antithyroid drugs for less than 3 months. Following extraction of RNA from PBMCs, that RNA was used to make the TCR library. The CDR3 loop spans 16 amino acids. Germline CDR1 is KGHDR and CDR2 is SFDVKD. Trimming cost V 2 bases and J 3 bases, with 13 bases left between them.

This sample comprised peripheral blood mononuclear cells (PBMCs), obtained at new diagnosis, from a patient treated with antithyroid drugs. This chain joins TRBV24-1 and TRBJ2-1; no clear D. The TCR sequence derives from a female donor with Graves disease. The CDR3 sequence is CATSDSRALDYNEQFF. CDR3 nucleotide sequence: TGTGCCACCAGTGATTCTCGGGCGTTAGACTACAATGAGCAGTTCTTC.